The clone carrying this T cell receptor beta chain was seen only once. The sample originates from a study of blood T cell repertoires in COVID-19. Study-level background: Italy, Spain and the United States were the sources of the convalescent and acute COVID-19 samples. Nucleic acid was either cDNA or gDNA, and it came from T cells, B-cell-depleted T cells, or PBMCs.

Germline CDR1 SGHTA, CDR2 FQGNSA. The CDR3 has 19 residues. J was trimmed by 0 bases and V by 5 bases; bases with no gene match: 18. In the authors' workflow: Researchers report that nucleated cell counts were estimated from reference gene primer amplification. Repertoires were generated with immunoSEQ multiplex PCR, while TCRdb's copy carries only in-frame clones and drops some. The V and J calls and clone size come from that table; D and trimming were worked out from the DNA. The top ten clones hold 2.6% of a sample with just under 150,000 clones, approximately 85% of them seen once. Sequenced sample: peripheral blood. The receptor's source is a human donor with acute or convalescent COVID-19. The donor label of this sample is uncertain. The V gene is TRBV7-2, the J gene TRBJ1-1; 7 bases match TRBD1. The CDR3 protein is CASSTSRRATGRLNTEAFF. The CDR3 DNA reads TGTGCCAGCAGCACTAGCCGTCGGGCGACAGGGCGATTGAACACTGAAGCTTTCTTT.